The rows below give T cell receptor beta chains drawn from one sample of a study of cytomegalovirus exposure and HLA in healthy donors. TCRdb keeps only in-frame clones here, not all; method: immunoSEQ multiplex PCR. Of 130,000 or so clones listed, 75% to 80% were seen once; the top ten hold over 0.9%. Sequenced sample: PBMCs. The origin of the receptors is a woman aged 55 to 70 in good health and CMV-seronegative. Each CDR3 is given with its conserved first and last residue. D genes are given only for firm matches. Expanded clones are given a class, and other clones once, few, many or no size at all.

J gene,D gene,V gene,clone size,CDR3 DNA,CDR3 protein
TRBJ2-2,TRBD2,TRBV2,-,TGTGCCAGCAGTGAGGTGGGGGGGGCCGGGGAGCTGTTTTTT,CASSEVGGAGELFF
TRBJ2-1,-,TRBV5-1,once,TGCGCCAGCAGCTCCTCATCGGGGGTGGTCTACAATGAGCAGTTCTTC,CASSSSSGVVYNEQFF
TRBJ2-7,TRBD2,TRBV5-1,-,TGCGCCAGCAGCTTGGGGCTAGCGGGGTCCTACGAGCAGTACTTC,CASSLGLAGSYEQYF
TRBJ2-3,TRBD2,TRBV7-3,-,TGTGCCAGCAGCACTACAAGCGGGGGGGCCTCTGATACGCAGTATTTT,CASSTTSGGASDTQYF
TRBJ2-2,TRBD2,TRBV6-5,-,TGTGCCAGCGGGGGACTAGCGGGGGCCGGCGGGGAGCTGTTTTTT,CASGGLAGAGGELFF
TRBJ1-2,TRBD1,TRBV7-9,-,TGTGCCAGCAGCTGGAAACGACGACAGGGCGGAGATGGCTACACCTTC,CASSWKRRQGGDGYTF
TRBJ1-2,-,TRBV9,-,TGTGCCAGCAGCCACCATGGAATACGGGAGGAAGGCTATGGCTACACCTTC,CASSHHGIREEGYGYTF
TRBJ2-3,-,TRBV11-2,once,TGTGCCAGCAGCTTAACTCCGGGGGTAGATACGCAGTATTTT,CASSLTPGVDTQYF
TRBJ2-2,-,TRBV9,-,TGTGCCAGCAGCGTAGTTGTGAGCGGCGGGGAGCTGTTTTTT,CASSVVVSGGELFF
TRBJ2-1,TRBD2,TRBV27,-,TGTGCCAGCAGATTAGCGGGGGGCCCTACCTATGAGCAGTTCTTC,CASRLAGGPTYEQFF
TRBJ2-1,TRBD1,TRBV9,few,TGTGCCAGCAGCCTTACAGGGGGAAGTAGCTGGGACAATGAGCAGTTCTTC,CASSLTGGSSWDNEQFF
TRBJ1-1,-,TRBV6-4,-,TGTGCCAGCAGTATGGCCCCCAACACTGAAGCTTTCTTT,CASSMAPNTEAFF
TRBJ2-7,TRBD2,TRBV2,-,TGTGCCAGCAGTGAAAGCCTAGCGGGGTACGAGCAGTACTTC,CASSESLAGYEQYF
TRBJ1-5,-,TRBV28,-,TGTGCCAGCAGTTTAGTTTCAGGCGATAATCAGCCCCAGCATTTT,CASSLVSGDNQPQHF
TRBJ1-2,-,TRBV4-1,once,TGCGCCAGCAGCCAAGGGCCAGGTAGTAACTATGGCTACACCTTC,CASSQGPGSNYGYTF
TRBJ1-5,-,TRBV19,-,TGTGCCAGTAACCTTCGCGACAGCCCCAATCAGCCCCAGCATTTT,CASNLRDSPNQPQHF
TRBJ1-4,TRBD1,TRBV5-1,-,TGCGCCAGCAGCTCCGCCGGACAGGGAGTGGGCGAAAAACTGTTTTTT,CASSSAGQGVGEKLFF
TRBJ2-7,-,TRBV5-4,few,TGTGCCAGCAGCTTGGGAGGGGGCTACGAGCAGTACTTC,CASSLGGGYEQYF
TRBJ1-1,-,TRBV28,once,TGTGCCAGCAGTTCCTCAGGGCTTTGGACTGAAGCTTTCTTT,CASSSSGLWTEAFF
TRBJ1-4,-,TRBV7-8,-,TGTGCCAGCAGCTTAGGTAGCGGGGAAAAACTGTTTTTT,CASSLGSGEKLFF
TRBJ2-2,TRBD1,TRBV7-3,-,TGTTCCAGCAGCCAAACAGGGGGCGGTAATGCCGGGGAGCTGTTTTTT,CSSSQTGGGNAGELFF
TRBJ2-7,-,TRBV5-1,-,TGCGCCAGCAGCTTACGTTGGAGCTCCTACGAGCAGTACTTC,CASSLRWSSYEQYF